These 18 T cell receptor beta chains were sequenced from one sample in a study of blood T cell repertoires in COVID-19. Sequencing used immunoSEQ multiplex PCR; TCRdb keeps in-frame clones, though not all of them. The sample has about 99,000 clones; roughly four fifths are singletons. Source material: peripheral blood. These receptors were taken from a man aged 60 to 69 with acute or convalescent COVID-19.

The chain joins TRBV6-5 to TRBJ1-5; TRBD1 might be the D (5 bases). The V and J ends lost 6 bases and 5 bases respectively, with 17 bases between them. Germline assignment: CDR1 MNHEY and CDR2 SVGAGI. CDR3 size: 15 residues. The chain's CDR3 is CASSRGGNPDQPQHF. The CDR3 nucleotides read TGTGCCAGCAGCCGCGGGGGAAATCCGGATCAGCCCCAGCATTTT.

V is TRBV5-1 and J is TRBJ1-5; D perhaps matches TRBD1 (5 bases). The V end was cut by 5 bases, the J end by 1 base, with 10 bases between. Germline loops: CDR1 SGHRS, CDR2 YFSETQ. The CDR3 contains 14 residues. The CDR3 sequence is CASSEGASNQPQHF. CDR3 coding DNA: TGCGCCAGCAGTGAAGGGGCGAGCAATCAGCCCCAGCATTTT.

This chain links TRBV2 with TRBJ2-1; TRBD1 aligns across 8 bases. The CDR3 consists of 17 residues. Germline CDR1 is SNHLY and CDR2 is FYNNEI. The V gene end was trimmed by 5 bases and the J gene end by 7 bases; junction bases not matched to a gene: 16. CDR3 nucleotides: TGTGCCAGCAGTTTCGCAGGTGGACAGGGTAGAATTAATGAGCAGTTCTTC. Its translation is CASSFAGGQGRINEQFF.

This clone was seen only once. This chain joins TRBV18 and TRBJ2-7, with a weak D call TRBD1 (5 bases). This CDR3 is built from 14 residues. With 0 bases removed from V and 5 bases from J, the gap between germline ends came to 11 bases. The germline V gene has CDR1 KGHSH and CDR2 LQKENI. The CDR3 region is CASSPPKGSNEQYF. The CDR3, as DNA: TGTGCCAGCTCACCACCGAAGGGGTCCAACGAGCAGTACTTC. The full variable domain, in which reference TRBV18 and TRBJ2-7 provide the parts outside the CDR3, is NAGVMQNPRHLVRRRGQEARLRCSPMKGHSHVYWYRQLPEEGLKFMVYLQKENIIDESGMPKERFSAEFPKEGPSILRIQQVVRGDSAAYFCASSPPKGSNEQYFGPGTRLTVT.

This chain joins TRBV6-2 or TRBV6-3 and TRBJ2-1, with D maybe TRBD2 (5 bases). With 2 bases removed from V and 15 bases from J, the gap between germline ends came to 17 bases. Germline CDR1 and CDR2: MNHEY and SVGEGT. The CDR3 has 13 amino acids. The CDR3 loop is CASSYRQSGLGFF. DNA of the CDR3: TGTGCCAGCAGTTACCGCCAGTCGGGATTGGGGTTCTTC.

V is TRBV7-3 and J is TRBJ2-3, with no clear D. The CDR3 consists of 13 residues. The germline gives CDR1 SGHTA, CDR2 FQGTGA. The V gene lost 5 bases and the J gene lost 2 bases, with 8 bases spanning the gap. The CDR3 DNA is TGTGCCAGCAGCCTTCCCCCCACAGATACGCAGTATTTT. Residues: CASSLPPTDTQYF.

The chain couples TRBV5-6 to TRBJ1-1; D is ambiguous. Per germline, CDR1 SGHDT and CDR2 YYEEEE. V lost 0 bases and J 8 bases, leaving 14 bases between the germline ends. The CDR3 sequence is 14 residues long. The CDR3 region has the DNA TGTGCCAGCAGCTTGGTCGAGGGAGGGAGGGAAGCTTTCTTT. Its protein is CASSLVEGGREAFF.

The V call is TRBV3-1 (or the pseudogene TRBV3-2), the J call TRBJ2-7; tentative D call: TRBD1 (5 bases). Germline V gene data show CDR1 as LGHDT and CDR2 as YNNKEL (reference sequence). This CDR3 contains 14 residues. V lost 0 bases and J 4 bases, leaving 10 bases between the germline ends. Written as DNA, the CDR3 is TGTGCCAGCAGCCAAGACTCGGCAGGGTACGAGCAGTACTTC. It specifies CASSQDSAGYEQYF.

The chain links TRBV5-1 to TRBJ1-2, with 8 bases that match TRBD1. The ends lost 3 bases at V and 5 bases at J; junction bases unmatched: 3. Germline V CDR1 and CDR2: SGHRS, YFSETQ. The CDR3 is 13 amino acids. The CDR3 here is CASSSQGAYGYTF. Written as DNA, the CDR3 is TGCGCCAGCAGCTCCCAGGGGGCATATGGCTACACCTTC. Based on the CDR3 plus reference TRBV5-1 and TRBJ1-2, the full variable domain is KAGVTQTPRYLIKTRGQQVTLSCSPISGHRSVSWYQQTPGQGLQFLFEYFSETQRNKGNFPGRFSGRQFSNSRSEMNVSTLELGDSALYLCASSSQGAYGYTFGSGTRLTVV.

The chain couples TRBV4-1 to TRBJ2-3, with 13 bases identical to TRBD2. Germline CDR1 reads MGHRA; CDR2 reads YSYEKL. The V gene end was trimmed by 4 bases and the J gene end by 4 bases; junction bases not matched to a gene: 8. The CDR3 is 17 amino acids. The CDR3, as DNA: TGCGCCAGCAGCCCGCGGACTAGCGGGGGCAACTCAGATACGCAGTATTTT. Translation: CASSPRTSGGNSDTQYF.

The chain joins TRBV2 to TRBJ1-5, with a weak D call TRBD1 (5 bases). The V end was cut by 2 bases, the J end by 0 bases, with 8 bases between. The CDR3 sequence is 15 residues long. Germline-derived CDR1 and CDR2 are SNHLY and FYNNEI. CDR3 region: CASSEQGVSNQPQHF. In nucleotides, the CDR3 is TGTGCCAGCAGTGAACAGGGCGTTAGCAATCAGCCCCAGCATTTT.

The chain has TRBV29-1 and TRBJ1-2, with 10 nucleotides matching TRBD1. The CDR3 loop spans 12 amino acids. The trim removed 6 bases at V and 6 bases at J, leaving 4 bases unmatched. CDR1 is SQVTM, CDR2 ANQGSEA, per germline. CDR3 region: CSVVTGGHGYTF. The CDR3 coding sequence is TGCAGCGTGGTGACAGGGGGCCATGGCTACACCTTC.

The rearrangement uses TRBV12-3 or TRBV12-4 and TRBJ1-1; tentatively, D is TRBD1 (5 bases). CDR3 length: 13 residues. V lost 5 bases, J lost 3 bases, and 10 bases lay in between. In DNA form, the CDR3 reads TGTGCCAGCAGTCCTGGACACTACACTGAAGCTTTCTTT. The encoded protein is CASSPGHYTEAFF.

The gene calls are TRBV5-1 and TRBJ2-1, with D possibly being TRBD2 (6 bases). The CDR3 has 15 amino acids. V was trimmed by 3 bases and J by 4 bases, leaving 14 bases between them. In germline, CDR1 is SGHRS, CDR2 YFSETQ. CDR3 loop: CASSSRDSLYNEQFF. CDR3 coding DNA: TGCGCCAGCAGCTCCCGGGACTCCCTATACAATGAGCAGTTCTTC.

V and J are TRBV18 and TRBJ1-5, with 7 positions matching TRBD1. Trimming cost V 2 bases and J 3 bases; bases outside gene matches: 1. The CDR3 runs to 14 residues. Germline V lookup: CDR1 KGHSH, CDR2 LQKENI. The CDR3: CASSPGQVNQPQHF. In nucleotides, the CDR3 is TGTGCCAGCTCACCAGGACAGGTCAATCAGCCCCAGCATTTT.

This clone was observed a handful of times. The J gene is TRBJ2-5, the V gene TRBV18; 8 bases line up with TRBD1. The germline V gene has CDR1 KGHSH and CDR2 LQKENI. CDR3 size: 17 residues. J was trimmed by 4 bases and V by 0 bases; bases with no gene match: 10. The CDR3: CASSPPAGQGRGETQYF. The CDR3 nucleotides are TGTGCCAGCTCACCACCGGCAGGACAGGGTAGAGGAGAGACCCAGTACTTC.

The rearrangement links TRBV12-3 or TRBV12-4 to TRBJ1-5; D uncertain. The CDR3 is made up of 13 amino acids. Deletions cut 6 bases from V and 4 bases from J, with 10 bases between. The DNA of the CDR3 is TGTGCCAGCAGATTGACAACTAATCAGCCCCAGCATTTT. It translates to CASRLTTNQPQHF.

This clone was found once. The chain carries TRBV7-9 and TRBJ2-2; TRBD2 agrees at 8 bases. V was pared by 8 bases and J by 7 bases, with 21 bases of the junction left unmatched. Germline CDR1 reads SEHNR; CDR2 reads FQNEAQ (reference sequence). The CDR3 spans 18 residues. CDR3 DNA: TGTGCCAGCTCGAATACTACGGCAGCGGGAGAGGTTGGCGGGGAGCTGTTTTTT. As protein: CASSNTTAAGEVGGELFF.